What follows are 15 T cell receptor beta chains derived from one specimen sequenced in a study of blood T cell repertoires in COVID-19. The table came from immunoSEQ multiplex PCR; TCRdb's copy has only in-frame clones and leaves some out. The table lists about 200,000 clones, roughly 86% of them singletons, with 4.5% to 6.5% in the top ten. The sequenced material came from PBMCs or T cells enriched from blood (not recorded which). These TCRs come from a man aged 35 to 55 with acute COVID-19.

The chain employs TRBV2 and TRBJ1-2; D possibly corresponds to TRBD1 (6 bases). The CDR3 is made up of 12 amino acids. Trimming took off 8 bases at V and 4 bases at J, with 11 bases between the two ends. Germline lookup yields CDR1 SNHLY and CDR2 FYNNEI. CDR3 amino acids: CASGGQAYGYTF. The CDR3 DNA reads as TGTGCCAGCGGGGGACAAGCCTATGGCTACACCTTC.

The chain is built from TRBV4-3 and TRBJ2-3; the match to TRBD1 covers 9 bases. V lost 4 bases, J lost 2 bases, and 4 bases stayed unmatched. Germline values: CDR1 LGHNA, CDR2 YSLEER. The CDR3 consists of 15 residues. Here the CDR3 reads CASSRTGGPTDTQYF. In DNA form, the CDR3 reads TGCGCCAGCAGCCGCACAGGGGGCCCCACAGATACGCAGTATTTT.

The DNA for the CDR3 is TGCGCCAGCATGAGAGACTCTGGAAACACCATATATTTT. Amino acid sequence: CASMRDSGNTIYF. The chain links TRBV10-1 to TRBJ1-3; D is unresolved. V was trimmed by 7 bases and J by 0 bases, leaving 7 bases between them. The CDR3 runs 13 residues. Germline CDR1 and CDR2: WNHNN and SYGVQD (reference sequence).

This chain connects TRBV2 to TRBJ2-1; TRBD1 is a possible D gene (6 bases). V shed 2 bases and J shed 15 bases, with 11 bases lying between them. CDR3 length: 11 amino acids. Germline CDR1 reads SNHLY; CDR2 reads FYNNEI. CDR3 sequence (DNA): TGTGCCAGCAGTGAAACCACAGGGCCGTTCTTC. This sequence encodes CASSETTGPFF.

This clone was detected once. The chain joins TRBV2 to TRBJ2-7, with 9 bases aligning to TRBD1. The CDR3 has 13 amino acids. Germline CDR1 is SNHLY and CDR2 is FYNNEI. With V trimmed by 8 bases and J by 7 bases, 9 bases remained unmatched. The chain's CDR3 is CASSGQGQKEQYF. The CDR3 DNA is TGTGCCAGCTCGGGACAGGGACAGAAGGAGCAGTACTTC.

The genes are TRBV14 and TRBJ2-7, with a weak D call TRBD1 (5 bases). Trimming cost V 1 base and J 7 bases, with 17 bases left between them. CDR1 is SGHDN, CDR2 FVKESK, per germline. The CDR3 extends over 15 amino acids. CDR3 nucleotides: TGTGCCAGCAGCCAAGGAAGCCCGACAGTTTGGGAGCAGTACTTC. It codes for CASSQGSPTVWEQYF. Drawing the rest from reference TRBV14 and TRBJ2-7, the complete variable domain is EAGVTQFPSHSVIEKGQTVTLRCDPISGHDNLYWYRRVMGKEIKFLLHFVKESKQDESGMPNNRFLAERTGGTYSTLKVQPAELEDSGVYFCASSQGSPTVWEQYFGPGTRLTVT.

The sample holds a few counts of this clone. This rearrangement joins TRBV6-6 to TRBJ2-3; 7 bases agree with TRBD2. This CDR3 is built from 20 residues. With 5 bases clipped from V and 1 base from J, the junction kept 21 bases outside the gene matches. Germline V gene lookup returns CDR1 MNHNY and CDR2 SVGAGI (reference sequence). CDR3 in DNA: TGTGCCAGCAGTCGCCGCTCCCGGGACTACCTCCCCCTTCGCACAGATACGCAGTATTTT. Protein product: CASSRRSRDYLPLRTDTQYF.

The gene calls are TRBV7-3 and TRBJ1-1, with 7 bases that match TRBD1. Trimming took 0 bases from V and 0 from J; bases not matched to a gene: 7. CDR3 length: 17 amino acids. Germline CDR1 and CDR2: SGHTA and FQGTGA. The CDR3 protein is CASSLTRLTGVNTEAFF. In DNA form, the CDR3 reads TGTGCCAGCAGCTTAACGAGGCTTACAGGGGTGAACACTGAAGCTTTCTTT.

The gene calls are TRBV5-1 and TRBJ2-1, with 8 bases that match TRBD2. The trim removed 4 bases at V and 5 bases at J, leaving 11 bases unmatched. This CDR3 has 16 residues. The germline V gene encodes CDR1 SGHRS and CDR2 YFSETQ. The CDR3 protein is CASSPLSSGDDNEQFF. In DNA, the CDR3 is TGCGCCAGCAGCCCCCTGAGTAGCGGGGACGACAATGAGCAGTTCTTC.

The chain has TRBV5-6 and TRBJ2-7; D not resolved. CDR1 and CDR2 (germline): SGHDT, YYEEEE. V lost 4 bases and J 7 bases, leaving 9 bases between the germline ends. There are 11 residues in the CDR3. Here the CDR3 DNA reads TGTGCCAGCAGCCAGGTCCAGGAGCAGTACTTC. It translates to CASSQVQEQYF.

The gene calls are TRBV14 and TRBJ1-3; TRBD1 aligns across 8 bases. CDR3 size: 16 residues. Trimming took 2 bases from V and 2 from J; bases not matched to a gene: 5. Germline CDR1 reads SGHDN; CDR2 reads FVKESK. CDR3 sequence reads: CASSQNSQGAGNTIYF. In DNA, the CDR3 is TGTGCCAGCAGCCAAAATTCACAGGGGGCTGGAAACACCATATATTTT.

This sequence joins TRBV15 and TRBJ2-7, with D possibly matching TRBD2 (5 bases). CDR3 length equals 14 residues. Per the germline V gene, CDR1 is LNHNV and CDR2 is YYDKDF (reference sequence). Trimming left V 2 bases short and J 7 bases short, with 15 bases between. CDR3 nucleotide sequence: TGTGCCACCAGCAGATGGCCGGGAACTCAGGAGCAGTACTTC. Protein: CATSRWPGTQEQYF.

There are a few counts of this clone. DNA for the CDR3: TGCGCCAGCAGCTTGGTTTTAGGGGACTTAGGACTAGCGGGATCCAACACCGGGGAGCTGTTTTTT. It translates to CASSLVLGDLGLAGSNTGELFF. The gene calls are TRBV5-1 and TRBJ2-2, with 12 bases identical to TRBD2. The CDR3 loop spans 22 amino acids. Germline CDR1 reads SGHRS; CDR2 reads YFSETQ. Trimming cost V 0 bases and J 2 bases; bases outside gene matches: 17. The full variable domain, its missing parts supplied by reference TRBV5-1 and TRBJ2-2, is KAGVTQTPRYLIKTRGQQVTLSCSPISGHRSVSWYQQTPGQGLQFLFEYFSETQRNKGNFPGRFSGRQFSNSRSEMNVSTLELGDSALYLCASSLVLGDLGLAGSNTGELFFGEGSRLTVL.

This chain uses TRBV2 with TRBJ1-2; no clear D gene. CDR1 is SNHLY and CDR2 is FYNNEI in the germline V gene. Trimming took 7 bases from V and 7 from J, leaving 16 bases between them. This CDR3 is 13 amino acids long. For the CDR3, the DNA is TGTGCCAGCACTGAGCAGGCGGGGAGTGGCTACACCTTC. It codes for CASTEQAGSGYTF.

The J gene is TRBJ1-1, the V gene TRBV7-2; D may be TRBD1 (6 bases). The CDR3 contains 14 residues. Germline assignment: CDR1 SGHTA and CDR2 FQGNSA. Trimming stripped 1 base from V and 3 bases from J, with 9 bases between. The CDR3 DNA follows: TGTGCCAGCAGCTTAGGGGGGCTGTACACTGAAGCTTTCTTT. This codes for CASSLGGLYTEAFF.